This T cell receptor (beta chain) is from a study of T-cell reconstitution after alpha-beta-depleted transplantation in children. The study's findings and limits: T-cell counts and diversity at one year following transplant were attributed mainly to newly produced T cells. High day-60 TCRbeta diversity in some patients came from surviving recipient T cells and thymic progenitors.

To note about this clonotype: The antigen remains unidentified.

This CDR3 is built from 18 residues. The trim removed 6 bases at V and 4 bases at J, leaving 10 bases unmatched. This sample's TCRbeta library carried unique molecular identifier barcodes. TCRdb called the PCR reads again in MiXCR, with one record for every CDR3 protein. The table shows approximately 200,000 distinct CDR3 sequences, with 6.3% occurring only once. The V gene is TRBV12-3 or TRBV12-4, the J gene TRBJ2-3, with TRBD2 identical over 16 bases. This sequence originates from a girl under two years old with combined immunodeficiency, due to receive a stem cell transplant. The material was PBMCs, obtained before TCRalphabeta/CD19-depleted stem cell transplant. As DNA, the CDR3 is TGTGCCAGCAGCCCGGGACTAGCGGGGGGGCCTTTTGCAGATACGCAGTATTTT. Its translation: CASSPGLAGGPFADTQYF.